The entry below describes one T cell receptor (beta chain). The antigen is undetermined. Trimming removed 0 bases from V and 3 bases from J, with 8 bases in between. The CDR3 consists of 14 residues. The germline V gene has CDR1 MGHRA and CDR2 YSYEKL. Libraries were prepared by immunoSEQ multiplex PCR; TCRdb keeps only in-frame clonotypes and omits some of them. This sample yields 68,000 or so clones, of which more than 95% are seen a single time; 2.4% belongs to the top ten. These data belong to a study of cytomegalovirus exposure and HLA in healthy donors. Study-level findings and limits: Investigators reported about 160 TCR beta chains as tied to cytomegalovirus. With high specificity and sensitivity, the classifier reportedly diagnosed cytomegalovirus status.

The donors were part of the validation cohort of 95 to 150 subjects. That cohort was separate from the first cohort, which comprised 500 to 850 subjects. The sequence was obtained from a man aged 18 to 29 in good health and CMV-seronegative. The chain carries TRBV4-1 and TRBJ1-2; no firm D call. The source material was PBMCs. CDR3: CASSQDTQYYGYTF. The DNA for the CDR3 is TGCGCCAGCAGCCAAGATACCCAGTACTATGGCTACACCTTC.